Listed here are 22 T cell receptor beta chains from one sample, sequenced in a study of blood T cell repertoires in COVID-19. Assay: immunoSEQ multiplex PCR; the TCRdb copy retains only in-frame clones and omits some. The sample consists of approximately 300,000 clones, under 90% of them appearing once. The source material was PBMCs or T cells enriched from blood (not recorded which). Every receptor here comes from a man aged 60 to 75 who had recovered from COVID-19.

On this clone: The sample contains more than one DNA sequence encoding this CDR3. The J gene is TRBJ1-2, the V gene TRBV28; D is possibly TRBD1 (6 bases). Germline CDR1 is MDHEN and CDR2 is SYDVKM. The V and J ends lost 3 bases and 0 bases respectively, with 8 bases between them. The CDR3 sequence is 14 residues long. The CDR3, as DNA: TGTGCCAGCAGTTTGGGGGCGGCTAACTATGGCTACACCTTC. Amino acids: CASSLGAANYGYTF.

The chain couples TRBV15 to TRBJ1-2; D is uncertain. There are 15 residues in the CDR3. The germline V gene has CDR1 LNHNV and CDR2 YYDKDF (reference sequence). Deletions cut 5 bases from V and 4 bases from J, with 17 bases between. This chain's CDR3 is CATSQRTGRGYGYTF. CDR3 DNA: TGTGCCACCAGCCAGAGGACCGGGAGAGGCTATGGCTACACCTTC.

The genes are TRBV5-1 and TRBJ2-3; D is possibly TRBD2 (6 bases). The CDR3 contains 14 residues. Trimming took 0 bases from V and 6 from J, leaving 11 bases between them. Looked up from germline, CDR1 is SGHRS and CDR2 is YFSETQ. CDR3 region: CASSLDGSADTQYF. CDR3 DNA: TGCGCCAGCAGCTTGGACGGGAGCGCGGATACGCAGTATTTT.

The chain combines TRBV24-1 with TRBJ2-1; TRBD1 aligns across 9 bases. The length of the CDR3 is 16 residues. Unmatched junction bases numbered 4, after V lost 5 bases and J lost 0 bases. The germline gives CDR1 KGHDR, CDR2 SFDVKD. In DNA, the CDR3 is TGTGCCACCAGTGCCGTGACAGGGGGCTCCTACAATGAGCAGTTCTTC. Translation: CATSAVTGGSYNEQFF.

This clone was counted once. V and J are TRBV7-8 and TRBJ2-7, with TRBD2 identical over 7 bases. CDR1 is SGHVS, CDR2 FQNEAQ, per germline. The CDR3 sequence is 14 residues long. Germline trimming cut 4 bases from V and 5 bases from J; bases unmatched to any gene: 8. This CDR3 reads CASSSGPRGNEQYF. DNA for the CDR3: TGTGCCAGCAGCTCGGGACCGCGGGGGAACGAGCAGTACTTC.

This chain joins TRBV7-3 and TRBJ2-1, with 12 bases identical to TRBD2. Per germline, CDR1 SGHTA and CDR2 FQGTGA. The ends lost 5 bases at V and 8 bases at J; junction bases unmatched: 7. The CDR3 is 15 residues long. The CDR3 loop is CASSPRLAGVHEQFF. CDR3 nucleotide sequence: TGTGCCAGCAGCCCGCGACTAGCGGGAGTTCATGAGCAGTTCTTC.

The J gene is TRBJ2-5, the V gene TRBV25-1, with TRBD1 as a possible D gene (5 bases). In germline, CDR1 is MGHDK, CDR2 SYGVNS. The V end lost 1 base, the J end lost 2 bases, and 17 bases lay between the germline ends. The CDR3 sequence is 17 residues long. Written as DNA, the CDR3 is TGTGCCAGCAGTGAATTCTCCGGGCAGGGTCGTCAAGAGACCCAGTACTTC. Residues: CASSEFSGQGRQETQYF.

A word on this clone: At one end the junction does not follow the germline gene, possibly because of a read error. The chain recombines TRBV10-3 with TRBJ1-2; D perhaps matches TRBD1 (6 bases). The length of the CDR3 is 14 residues. Germline CDR1 and CDR2: ENHRY and SYGVKD. The CDR3 spells CAISVTGSYYGYTF. The CDR3 coding sequence is TGTGCCATCAGTGTTACAGGGTCCTACTACGGCTACACCTTC.

The chain is built from TRBV24-1 and TRBJ2-7; TRBD1 might be the D (6 bases). The CDR3 has 13 amino acids. CDR1 KGHDR and CDR2 SFDVKD come from the germline V gene. The germline V and J ends were trimmed by 6 bases and 9 bases, with 17 bases remaining between them. In DNA, the CDR3 is TGTGCCACCAGTACGGACAGCCACTTCGGGCAGTACTTC. Protein: CATSTDSHFGQYF.

The V call is TRBV5-1, the J call TRBJ2-1; TRBD1 might be the D (6 bases). CDR1 and CDR2 (germline): SGHRS, YFSETQ. V gave up 5 bases and J gave up 0 bases, with 12 bases separating them. The CDR3 has 15 amino acids. Here the CDR3 reads CASRQGGSSYNEQFF. Written as DNA, the CDR3 is TGCGCCAGCAGACAAGGGGGAAGCTCCTACAATGAGCAGTTCTTC.

The genes are TRBV5-1 and TRBJ1-4; 7 bases are a match to TRBD1. V was pared by 7 bases and J by 8 bases, with 14 bases of the junction left unmatched. The germline gives CDR1 SGHRS, CDR2 YFSETQ. The CDR3 is 15 amino acids. Written as DNA, the CDR3 is TGCGCCAGCCGAGCCCAGGGGGTAAGCGAGGAAAAACTGTTTTTT. Its translation: CASRAQGVSEEKLFF.

The chain carries TRBV7-9 and TRBJ2-7; 10 nucleotides match TRBD1. Germline-derived CDR1 and CDR2 are SEHNR and FQNEAQ (reference sequence). The CDR3 has 14 residues. J was trimmed by 4 bases and V by 6 bases; bases with no gene match: 6. CDR3 sequence reads: CASREPGQGYEQYF. DNA of the CDR3: TGTGCCAGCAGAGAACCGGGACAGGGGTACGAGCAGTACTTC.

This sequence joins TRBV29-1 and TRBJ2-3, with TRBD2 matching 15 bases. After removal of 7 bases from V and 2 bases from J, the junction contained 7 bases not matched to a gene. The CDR3 is 16 amino acids. The germline CDR1 and CDR2 sequences are SQVTM and ANQGSEA. For the CDR3, the DNA is TGCAGCGATCAAGGACTAGCGGGAGGGCCCACAGATACGCAGTATTTT. It translates to CSDQGLAGGPTDTQYF.

This chain joins TRBV9 and TRBJ1-6, with D unresolved. V lost 3 bases and J 0 bases, leaving 10 bases between the germline ends. Germline V lookup: CDR1 SGDLS, CDR2 YYNGEE. CDR3 length: 16 amino acids. CDR3 region: CASSALQSSYNSPLHF. As DNA, the CDR3 is TGTGCCAGCAGCGCATTACAGAGCTCCTATAATTCACCCCTCCACTTT.

DNA for the CDR3: TGTGCCAGCAGCTTAAGTGGGGGACAGCAGGGGCAGTACTTC. This translates into CASSLSGGQQGQYF. J is TRBJ2-5 and V is TRBV7-3; TRBD1 matches 7 bases. Germline lookup yields CDR1 SGHTA and CDR2 FQGTGA. V lost 1 base to trimming and J lost 11 bases; unmatched junction nucleotides: 10. This CDR3 has 14 residues. Full variable domain (remainder filled in from reference TRBV7-3 and TRBJ2-5): GAGVSQTPSNKVTEKGKYVELRCDPISGHTALYWYRQSLGQGPEFLIYFQGTGAADDSGLPNDRFFAVRPEGSVSTLKIQRTERGDSAVYLCASSLSGGQQGQYFGPGTRLLVL.

V is TRBV27 and J is TRBJ2-2; possibly TRBD1 for D (6 bases). The CDR3 spans 15 residues. Trimming left V 4 bases short and J 6 bases short, with 15 bases between. The germline CDR1 and CDR2 sequences are MNHEY and SMNVEV (reference sequence). The CDR3 nucleotides are TGTGCCAGCAGTTATACAGGGTATCAGTCCGGGGAGCTGTTTTTT. Protein product: CASSYTGYQSGELFF.

As DNA, the CDR3 is TGCGCCAGCAGCTGGGGACAGGGTTGGCCAACTAATGAAAAACTGTTTTTT. This encodes CASSWGQGWPTNEKLFF. The J gene is TRBJ1-4, the V gene TRBV5-1, with 9 bases identical to TRBD1. V lost 3 bases and J lost 0; bases outside the gene matches: 6. Germline assignment: CDR1 SGHRS and CDR2 YFSETQ. The CDR3 has 17 residues.

This clone was recorded a few times. Other nucleotide sequences in the sample specify the same CDR3. The V gene is TRBV18, the J gene TRBJ2-3; TRBD1 agrees at 11 bases. Unmatched junction bases numbered 5, after V lost 3 bases and J lost 3 bases. Germline V lookup: CDR1 KGHSH, CDR2 LQKENI. This CDR3 spans 16 amino acids. CDR3 coding DNA: TGTGCCAGCTCACCTCTCGGGACAGGGGGAACAGATACGCAGTATTTT. Protein sequence: CASSPLGTGGTDTQYF.

This clone came up once. V and J are TRBV5-1 and TRBJ2-1, with 10 bases identical to TRBD2. J was trimmed by 6 bases and V by 0 bases; bases with no gene match: 9. Germline values: CDR1 SGHRS, CDR2 YFSETQ. The CDR3 totals 17 residues. CDR3 loop: CASSLGLTSGTSNEQFF. In DNA, the CDR3 is TGCGCCAGCAGCTTGGGCCTAACTAGCGGGACTAGCAATGAGCAGTTCTTC.

The chain links TRBV6-5 to TRBJ1-6, with 12 bases identical to TRBD1. Per germline, CDR1 MNHEY and CDR2 SVGAGI. This CDR3 is 16 amino acids long. Losses at the gene ends were 1 base for V and 7 bases for J; bases not matched to a gene: 2. The CDR3 bases are TGTGCCAGCAGTTACTACGGGACAGGGGGCAATTCACCCCTCCACTTT. Its translation is CASSYYGTGGNSPLHF.

This chain uses TRBV5-6 with TRBJ1-2; the match to TRBD1 covers 7 bases. CDR3 length: 14 residues. Germline trimming cut 3 bases from V and 1 base from J; bases unmatched to any gene: 3. From germline, CDR1 is SGHDT and CDR2 YYEEEE. For the CDR3, the DNA is TGTGCCAGCAGCTCGGGACAGAGTAACTATGGCTACACCTTC. This encodes CASSSGQSNYGYTF.

The chain carries TRBV2 and TRBJ2-1; 8 nucleotides match TRBD1. Per germline, CDR1 SNHLY and CDR2 FYNNEI. Germline trimming cut 1 base from V and 3 bases from J; bases unmatched to any gene: 8. The CDR3 runs 17 residues. The CDR3 loop is CASSEVPTGGNYNEQFF. DNA for the CDR3: TGTGCCAGCAGTGAAGTACCCACAGGGGGAAACTACAATGAGCAGTTCTTC.